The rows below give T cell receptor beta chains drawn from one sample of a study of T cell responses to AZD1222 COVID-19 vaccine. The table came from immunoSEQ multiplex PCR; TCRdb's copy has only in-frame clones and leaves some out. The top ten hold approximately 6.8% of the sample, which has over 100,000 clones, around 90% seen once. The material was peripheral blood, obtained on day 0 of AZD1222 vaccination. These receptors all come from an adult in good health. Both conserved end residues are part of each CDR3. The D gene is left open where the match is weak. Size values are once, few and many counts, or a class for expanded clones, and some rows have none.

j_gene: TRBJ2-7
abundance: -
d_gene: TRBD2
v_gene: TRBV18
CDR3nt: TGTGCCAGCTCACGGGGACTAACGTCCTACGAGCAGTACTTC
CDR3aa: CASSRGLTSYEQYF

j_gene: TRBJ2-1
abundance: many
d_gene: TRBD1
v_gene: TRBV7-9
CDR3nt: TGTGCCAGCAACGGACAGGAGGCCTACAATGAGCAGTTCTTC
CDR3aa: CASNGQEAYNEQFF

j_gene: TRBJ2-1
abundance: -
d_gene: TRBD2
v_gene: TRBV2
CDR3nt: TGTGCCAGCAGACGAGCGGGGGACCCCTACAATGAGCAGTTCTTC
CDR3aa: CASRRAGDPYNEQFF

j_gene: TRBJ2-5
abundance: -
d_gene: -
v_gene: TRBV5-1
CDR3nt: TGCGCCAGCAGCCCAAGGGCCACCATTGGGACCCAGTACTTC
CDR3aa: CASSPRATIGTQYF

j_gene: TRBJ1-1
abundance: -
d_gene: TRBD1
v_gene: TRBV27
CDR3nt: TGTGCCAGCAGGGCCGGACAGGGGAGGGTCGGGAACACTGAAGCTTTCTTT
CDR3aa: CASRAGQGRVGNTEAFF

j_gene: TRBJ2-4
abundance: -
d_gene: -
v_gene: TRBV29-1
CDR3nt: TGCAGCGTTCGCCCTTCGGACATTCAGTACTTC
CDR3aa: CSVRPSDIQYF

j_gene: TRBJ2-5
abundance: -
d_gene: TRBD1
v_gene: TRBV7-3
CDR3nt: TGTGCCAGCAGCTTTCAGACAGGGGGCGTCGAGACCCAGTACTTC
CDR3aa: CASSFQTGGVETQYF

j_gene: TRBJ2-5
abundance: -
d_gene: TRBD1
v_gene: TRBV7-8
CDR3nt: TGTGCCAGTAAACAGGGGGCGAACCAAGAGACCCAGTACTTC
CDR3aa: CASKQGANQETQYF

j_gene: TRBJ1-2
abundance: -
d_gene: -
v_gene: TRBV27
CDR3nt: TGTGCCAGCAGTTCTCAGGGCTATGGCTACACCTTC
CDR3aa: CASSSQGYGYTF

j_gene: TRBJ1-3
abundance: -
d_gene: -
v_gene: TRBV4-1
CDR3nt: TGCGCCAGCAGCCAAGGCCTGCTCTCTGGAAACACCATATATTTT
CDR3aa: CASSQGLLSGNTIYF

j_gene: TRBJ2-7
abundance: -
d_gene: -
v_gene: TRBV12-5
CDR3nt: TGTGCTAGTGGTTTGTTTGGGGGGAACGAGCAGTACTTC
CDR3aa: CASGLFGGNEQYF

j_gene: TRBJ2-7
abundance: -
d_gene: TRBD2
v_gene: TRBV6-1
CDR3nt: TGTGCCAGCAGTGATAGACTAGCGGGGGGTTCGTACGAGCAGTACTTC
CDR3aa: CASSDRLAGGSYEQYF

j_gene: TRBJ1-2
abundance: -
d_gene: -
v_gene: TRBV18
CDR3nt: TGTGCCAGCTCACCATCAGGGCCTGGCTACACCTTC
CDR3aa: CASSPSGPGYTF

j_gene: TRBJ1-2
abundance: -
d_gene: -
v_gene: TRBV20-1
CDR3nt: TGCAGTGCTAGCTCTGGCTACACCTTC
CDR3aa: CSASSGYTF

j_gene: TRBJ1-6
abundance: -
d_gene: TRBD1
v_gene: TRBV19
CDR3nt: TGTGCCAGTACTCGGACAGGGGGTAATTCACCCCTCCACTTT
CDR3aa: CASTRTGGNSPLHF

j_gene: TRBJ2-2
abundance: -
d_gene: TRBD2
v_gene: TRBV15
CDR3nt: TGTGCCACCAATCCAGAAAGCGGGGCGGGGAACACCGGGGAGCTGTTTTTT
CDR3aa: CATNPESGAGNTGELFF

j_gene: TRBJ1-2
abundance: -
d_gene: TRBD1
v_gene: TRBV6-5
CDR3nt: TGTGCCAGCCGCCGGGACAGGGGGGCGGGCTATGGCTACACCTTC
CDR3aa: CASRRDRGAGYGYTF

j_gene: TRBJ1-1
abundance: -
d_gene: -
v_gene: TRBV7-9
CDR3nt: TGTGCCAGCAGCTTTGTTAAGAACACTGAAGCTTTCTTT
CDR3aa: CASSFVKNTEAFF

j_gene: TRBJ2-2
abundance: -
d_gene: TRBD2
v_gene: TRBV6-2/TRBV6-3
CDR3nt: TGTGCCAGCAGTTACGAGCGGGGGGGCCTTACCACGAACACCGGGGAGCTGTTTTTT
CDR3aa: CASSYERGGLTTNTGELFF

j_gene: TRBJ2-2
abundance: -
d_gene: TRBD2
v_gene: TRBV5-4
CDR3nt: TGTGCCAGCGCCTCCGGGACTAGCACCGGGGAGCTGTTTTTT
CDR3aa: CASASGTSTGELFF

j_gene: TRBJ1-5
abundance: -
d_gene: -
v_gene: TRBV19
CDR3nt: TGTGCCAGTAGTATTTGGCAGCGGGACCAGCCCCAGCATTTT
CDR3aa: CASSIWQRDQPQHF

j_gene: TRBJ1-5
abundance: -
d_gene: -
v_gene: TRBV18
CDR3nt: TGTGCCAGCTCACCAATGAGCAATCAGCCCCAGCATTTT
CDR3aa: CASSPMSNQPQHF

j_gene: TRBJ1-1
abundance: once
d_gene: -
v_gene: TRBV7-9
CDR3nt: TGTGCCAGCAGCTTAGGAGGGAACCAAGAAGCTTTCTTT
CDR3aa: CASSLGGNQEAFF

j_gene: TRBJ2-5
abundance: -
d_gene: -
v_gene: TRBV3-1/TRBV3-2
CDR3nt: TGTGCCAGCAGAAGACAAAATGTAAGCCAAGAGACCCAGTACTTC
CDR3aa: CASRRQNVSQETQYF

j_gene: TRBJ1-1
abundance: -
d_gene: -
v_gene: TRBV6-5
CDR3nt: TGTGCCAGCAGTCAGGGAAAAGTCACTGAAGCTTTCTTT
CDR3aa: CASSQGKVTEAFF

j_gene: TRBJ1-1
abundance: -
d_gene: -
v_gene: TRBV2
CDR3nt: TGTGCCAGCAGTGCTGAGTGGGGCACTGAAGCTTTCTTT
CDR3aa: CASSAEWGTEAFF

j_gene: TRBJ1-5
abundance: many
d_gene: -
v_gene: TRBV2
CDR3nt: TGTGCCAGCACCCCAGGAATTAGCAATCAGCCCCAGCATTTT
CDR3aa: CASTPGISNQPQHF

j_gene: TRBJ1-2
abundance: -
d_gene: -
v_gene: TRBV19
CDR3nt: TGTGCCAGTAGTATGACACCCACTGGGCTTGGCTACACCTTC
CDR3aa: CASSMTPTGLGYTF

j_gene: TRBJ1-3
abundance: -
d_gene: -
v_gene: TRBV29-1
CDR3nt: TGCAGCGGTGAAGACGGTGGAAACACCATATATTTT
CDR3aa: CSGEDGGNTIYF

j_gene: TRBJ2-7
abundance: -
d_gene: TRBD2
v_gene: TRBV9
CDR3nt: TGTGCCAGCGGTGAGGCTAGCGGGGTAAAGCTGGGCGAGCAGTACTTC
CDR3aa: CASGEASGVKLGEQYF

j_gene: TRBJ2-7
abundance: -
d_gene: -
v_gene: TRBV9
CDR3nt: TGTGCCAGCAGCGCCAGGGGCGAGCAGTACTTC
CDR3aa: CASSARGEQYF

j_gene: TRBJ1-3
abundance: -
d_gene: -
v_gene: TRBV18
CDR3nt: TGTGCCAGCTCGCCTACCCGGACACTGCCTAGCTCTGGAAACACCATATATTTT
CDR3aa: CASSPTRTLPSSGNTIYF

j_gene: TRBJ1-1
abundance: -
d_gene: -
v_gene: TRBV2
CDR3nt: TGTGCCAGCAATACAGAATACACTGAAGCTTTCTTT
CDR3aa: CASNTEYTEAFF

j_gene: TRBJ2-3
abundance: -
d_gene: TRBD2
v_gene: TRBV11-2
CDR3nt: TGTGCCAGCAGCTTAGTTGGGTGGGGGGGAGATACGCAGTATTTT
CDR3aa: CASSLVGWGGDTQYF

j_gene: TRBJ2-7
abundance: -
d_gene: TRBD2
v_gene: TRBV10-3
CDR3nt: TGTGCCATCAGTGAGGGACTAGTAGCGTCCTACGAGCAGTACTTC
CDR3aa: CAISEGLVASYEQYF

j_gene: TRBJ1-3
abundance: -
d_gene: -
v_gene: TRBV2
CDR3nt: TGTGCCAGCAGACCGACAGGCCTCTACTCTGGAAACACCATATATTTT
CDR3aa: CASRPTGLYSGNTIYF

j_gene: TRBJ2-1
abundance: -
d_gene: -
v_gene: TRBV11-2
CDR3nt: TGTGCCAGCAGCTCCCGGGTTTACAATGAGCAGTTCTTC
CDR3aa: CASSSRVYNEQFF

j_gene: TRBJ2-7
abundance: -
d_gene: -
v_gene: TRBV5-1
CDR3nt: TGCGCCAGCAGCTTGGATTCCCACGAGCAGTACTTC
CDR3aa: CASSLDSHEQYF

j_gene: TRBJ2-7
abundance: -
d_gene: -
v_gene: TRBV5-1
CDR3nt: TGCGCCAGCAGCTTGGACCCCGTCGGGGCGGGGGCTGGGGAGCAGTACTTC
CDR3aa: CASSLDPVGAGAGEQYF

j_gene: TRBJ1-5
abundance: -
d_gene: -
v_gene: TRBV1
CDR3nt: TGCACCAGCAGCCAAGAGAGGGGGACGCGTGGAGCTCAGCCCCAGCATTTT
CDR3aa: CTSSQERGTRGAQPQHF

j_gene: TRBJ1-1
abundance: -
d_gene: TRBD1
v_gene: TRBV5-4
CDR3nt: TGTGCCAGCAGCTTGGTGAACAGGGGGGAGAACACTGAAGCTTTCTTT
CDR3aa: CASSLVNRGENTEAFF

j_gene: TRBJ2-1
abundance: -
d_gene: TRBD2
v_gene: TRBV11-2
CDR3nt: TGTGCCAGCAGCTTCACTAGCGGGGGGAGCGATGAGCAGTTCTTC
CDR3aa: CASSFTSGGSDEQFF